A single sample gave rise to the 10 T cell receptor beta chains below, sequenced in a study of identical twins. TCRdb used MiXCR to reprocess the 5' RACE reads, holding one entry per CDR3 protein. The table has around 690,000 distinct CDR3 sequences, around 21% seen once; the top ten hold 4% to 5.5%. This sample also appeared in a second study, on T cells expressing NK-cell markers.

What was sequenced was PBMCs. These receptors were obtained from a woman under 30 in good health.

The CDR3 DNA is TGCAGTGCTAGAGTGGACGGCGGAAACACTGAAGCTTTCTTT. Its protein is CSARVDGGNTEAFF. The chain recombines TRBV20-1 with TRBJ1-1; D call uncertain. The ends were cut back, 1 base at V and 2 bases at J, with 11 bases in the middle. Per germline, CDR1 DFQATT and CDR2 SNEGSKA (reference sequence). This CDR3 has 14 amino acids.

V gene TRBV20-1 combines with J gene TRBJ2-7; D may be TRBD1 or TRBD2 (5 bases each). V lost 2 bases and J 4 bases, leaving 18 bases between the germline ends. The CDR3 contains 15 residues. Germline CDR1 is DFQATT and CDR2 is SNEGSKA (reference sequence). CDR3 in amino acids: CSARWGIAGRYEQYF. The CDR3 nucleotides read TGCAGTGCTAGATGGGGGATCGCAGGCCGGTACGAGCAGTACTTC.

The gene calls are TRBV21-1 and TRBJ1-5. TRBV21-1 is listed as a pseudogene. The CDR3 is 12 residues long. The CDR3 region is CASLPKGQPQHF. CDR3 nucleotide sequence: TGTGCCAGCCTTCCCAAAGGACAGCCCCAGCATTTT.

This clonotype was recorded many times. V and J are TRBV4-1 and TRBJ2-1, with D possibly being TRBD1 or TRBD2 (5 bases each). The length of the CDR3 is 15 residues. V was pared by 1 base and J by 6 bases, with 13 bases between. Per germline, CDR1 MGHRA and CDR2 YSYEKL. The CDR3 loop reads CASSQALPGGNEQFF. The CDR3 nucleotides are TGCGCCAGCAGCCAAGCCCTTCCTGGGGGCAATGAGCAGTTCTTC.

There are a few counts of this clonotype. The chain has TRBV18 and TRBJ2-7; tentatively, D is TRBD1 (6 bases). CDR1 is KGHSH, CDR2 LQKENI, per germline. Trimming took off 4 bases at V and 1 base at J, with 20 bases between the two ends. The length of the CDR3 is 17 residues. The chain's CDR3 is CASSLSGTSLMSYEQYF. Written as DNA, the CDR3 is TGTGCCAGCTCACTCTCCGGGACAAGCCTCATGTCCTACGAGCAGTACTTC.

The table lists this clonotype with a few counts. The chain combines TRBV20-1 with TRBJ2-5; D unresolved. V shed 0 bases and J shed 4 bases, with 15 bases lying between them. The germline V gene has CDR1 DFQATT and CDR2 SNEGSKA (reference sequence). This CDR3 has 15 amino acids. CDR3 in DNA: TGCAGTGCTAGAGATCGGGTCCTGGGATTAGAGACCCAGTACTTC. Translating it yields CSARDRVLGLETQYF.

DNA for the CDR3: TGTGCCAGCAGTCCCTCGATCACCGGGGAGCTGTTTTTT. Residues: CASSPSITGELFF. The chain uses TRBV6-5 and TRBJ2-2; no clear D gene. V lost 5 bases, J lost 4 bases, and 8 bases lay in between. Germline assignment: CDR1 MNHEY and CDR2 SVGAGI. The CDR3 totals 13 residues.

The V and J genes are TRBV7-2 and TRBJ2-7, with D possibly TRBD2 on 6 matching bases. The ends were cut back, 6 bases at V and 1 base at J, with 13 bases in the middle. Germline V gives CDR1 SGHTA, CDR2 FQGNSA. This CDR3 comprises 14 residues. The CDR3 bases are TGTGCCAGCAGACGTAGGGACTCATCCTACGAGCAGTACTTC. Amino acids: CASRRRDSSYEQYF.

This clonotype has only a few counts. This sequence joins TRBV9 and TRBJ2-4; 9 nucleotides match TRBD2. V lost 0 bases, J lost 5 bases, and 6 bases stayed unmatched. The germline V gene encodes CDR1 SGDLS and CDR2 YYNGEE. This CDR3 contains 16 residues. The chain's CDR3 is CASSVGGAGGENIQYF. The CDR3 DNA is TGTGCCAGCAGCGTAGGGGGCGCGGGAGGGGAAAACATTCAGTACTTC.

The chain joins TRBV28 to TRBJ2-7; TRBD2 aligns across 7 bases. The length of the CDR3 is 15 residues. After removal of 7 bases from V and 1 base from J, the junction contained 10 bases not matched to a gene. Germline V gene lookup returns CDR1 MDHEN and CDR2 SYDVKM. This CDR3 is CASTQEGGWSYEQYF. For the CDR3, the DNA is TGTGCCAGCACTCAGGAGGGAGGGTGGTCCTACGAGCAGTACTTC.